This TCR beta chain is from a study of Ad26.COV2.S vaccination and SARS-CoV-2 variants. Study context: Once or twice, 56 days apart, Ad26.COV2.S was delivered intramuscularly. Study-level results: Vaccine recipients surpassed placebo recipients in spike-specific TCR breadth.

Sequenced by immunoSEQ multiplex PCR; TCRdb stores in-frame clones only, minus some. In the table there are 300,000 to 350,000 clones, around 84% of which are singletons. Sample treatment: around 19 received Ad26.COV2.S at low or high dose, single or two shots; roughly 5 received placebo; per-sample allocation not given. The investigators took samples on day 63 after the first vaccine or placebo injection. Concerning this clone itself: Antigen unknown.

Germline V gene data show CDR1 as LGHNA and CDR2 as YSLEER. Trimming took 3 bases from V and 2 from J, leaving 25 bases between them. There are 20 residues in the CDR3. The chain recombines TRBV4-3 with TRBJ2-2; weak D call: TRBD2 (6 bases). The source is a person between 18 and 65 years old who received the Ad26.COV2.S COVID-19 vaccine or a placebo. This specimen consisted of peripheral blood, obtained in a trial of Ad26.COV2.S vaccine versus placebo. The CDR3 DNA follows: TGCGCCAGCAGCCAGGATACCGGTTGGGGGGTTGGGACCAACACCGGGGAGCTGTTTTTT. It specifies CASSQDTGWGVGTNTGELFF.